The 8 T cell receptor beta chains listed next were all sequenced from one sample in a study of T cell repertoires in cytomegalovirus infection. No antigens are known for them. TCRdb redid the calling of the reads with MiXCR, one entry per CDR3 protein. The profile shows some 920,000 distinct CDR3 sequences, 30% to 40% of them singletons. The sequencing here drew on cultured CD8+ T cells from PBMCs, taken from culture after CMV antigen stimulation. The receptor source for this set is a human donor in good health (CMV status not recorded). Some clones in this sample may be carry-over from other donors' samples.

This clonotype was detected a few times. CDR3 amino acids: CASSILAKNTEAFF. CDR3 nucleotides: TGTGCCAGCAGTATCCTCGCGAAGAACACTGAAGCTTTCTTT. This rearrangement joins TRBV6-6 to TRBJ1-1; no definite D call. Trimming took off 5 bases at V and 1 base at J, with 11 bases between the two ends. The CDR3 sequence is 14 residues long. Germline V CDR1 and CDR2: MNHNY, SVGAGI (reference sequence).

V is TRBV27 and J is TRBJ1-5; D gene ambiguous. Deletions cut 3 bases from V and 7 bases from J, with 10 bases between. Germline-derived CDR1 and CDR2 are MNHEY and SMNVEV (reference sequence). CDR3 length equals 13 residues. CDR3 sequence (DNA): TGTGCCAGCAGTTTCAATCAGTGGCAGCCCCAGCATTTT. This codes for CASSFNQWQPQHF.

The J gene is TRBJ2-2, the V gene TRBV3-1, with D hard to call. Looked up from germline, CDR1 is LGHDT and CDR2 is YNNKEL (reference sequence). This CDR3 comprises 13 residues. Trimming pared 6 bases from V and 6 bases from J, leaving 11 bases between. CDR3 amino acids: CASRSRAAGELFF. CDR3 nucleotide sequence: TGTGCCAGCAGATCCCGGGCCGCCGGGGAGCTGTTTTTT.

V and J are TRBV7-6 and TRBJ2-2; 12 bases line up with TRBD2. The CDR3 extends over 16 amino acids. Germline V gene sequence: CDR1 SGHVS, CDR2 FNYEAQ. V shed 5 bases, J shed 4 bases, and the junction held 5 bases outside the gene matches. The DNA for the CDR3 is TGTGCCAGCAGCCCACCTAGCGGGGGGGCCACCGGGGAGCTGTTTTTT. This codes for CASSPPSGGATGELFF.

This clonotype came up many times. The gene calls are TRBV4-3 and TRBJ2-4; 7 bases line up with TRBD1. Germline lookup yields CDR1 LGHNA and CDR2 YSLEER. The CDR3 loop spans 19 amino acids. The V gene end was trimmed by 0 bases and the J gene end by 0 bases; junction bases not matched to a gene: 11. The DNA for the CDR3 is TGCGCCAGCAGCCAAGAGTCCTCGGCGACAGGGAGAGCCAAAAACATTCAGTACTTC. The encoded protein is CASSQESSATGRAKNIQYF.

The J gene is TRBJ1-1, the V gene TRBV12-3 or TRBV12-4; TRBD1 agrees at 7 bases. J was trimmed by 3 bases and V by 6 bases; bases with no gene match: 10. CDR3 length: 15 amino acids. The CDR3 DNA reads as TGTGCCAGCAGCCCTGAAGACAGGGAGTACACTGAAGCTTTCTTT. Translation: CASSPEDREYTEAFF.

The table lists this clonotype with many counts. The CDR3 region has the DNA TGTGCCAGCAGCTTAACGGATCAGGGGAACACTGAAGCTTTCTTT. It is translated as CASSLTDQGNTEAFF. The chain uses TRBV7-3 and TRBJ1-1, with D possibly matching TRBD1 (5 bases). The CDR3 has 15 amino acids. From germline, CDR1 is SGHTA and CDR2 FQGTGA. Trimming removed 0 bases at V and 1 base at J, with 9 bases between.

The chain couples TRBV10-3 to TRBJ2-7; 11 nucleotides align to TRBD2. The CDR3 spans 15 residues. Unmatched junction bases numbered 3, after V lost 2 bases and J lost 3 bases. Germline values: CDR1 ENHRY, CDR2 SYGVKD. CDR3 sequence reads: CAISELGLAVYEQYV. In nucleotides, the CDR3 is TGTGCCATCAGTGAGCTGGGACTAGCGGTCTACGAGCAGTACGTC.